This T cell receptor (beta chain) was found in a study of response to subunit inactivated influenza vaccine. Findings and caveats of the study: It was suggested by the authors that few new T cells are recruited by each seasonal influenza vaccination.

TCRdb analysed the RT-PCR reads with MiXCR anew, one entry per CDR3 protein. Of over 150,000 distinct CDR3 sequences listed, approximately 10% are singletons. For this clonotype: Its antigen is unidentified.

J gave up 3 bases and V 5 bases, and 11 bases lay outside the gene matches. The CDR3 totals 15 residues. CDR1 is DFQATT, CDR2 SNEGSKA, per germline (reference sequence). The sequenced sample was non-naive T cells sorted from PBMCs, obtained about 6 weeks after vaccination. The source is a man in his forties or fifties who received an inactivated influenza vaccine. The gene calls are TRBV20-1 and TRBJ2-7, with 9 bases aligning to TRBD1. The CDR3 spells CSAHLRGQGLYEQYF. CDR3 DNA: TGCAGTGCTCACCTGAGGGGACAGGGCCTCTACGAGCAGTACTTC.